Following are 31 T cell receptor beta chains from one sample sequenced in a study of blood T cell repertoires in COVID-19. Sequencing was performed with immunoSEQ multiplex PCR; in TCRdb, only in-frame clones are kept and a portion is missing. The sample includes 70,000 or so clones, around 83% of them seen just once. Sequenced material: peripheral blood. These receptors were obtained from a woman aged 55-70 years with acute or convalescent COVID-19.

This sequence joins TRBV5-1 and TRBJ2-1, with TRBD1 identical over 10 bases. The V gene end was trimmed by 3 bases and the J gene end by 5 bases; junction bases not matched to a gene: 8. Germline CDR1 is SGHRS and CDR2 is YFSETQ. The CDR3 extends over 16 amino acids. The CDR3: CASSSPTGTGDNEQFF. In DNA, the CDR3 is TGCGCCAGCAGCTCACCCACCGGGACAGGGGACAATGAGCAGTTCTTC. Drawing the rest from reference TRBV5-1 and TRBJ2-1, the complete variable domain is KAGVTQTPRYLIKTRGQQVTLSCSPISGHRSVSWYQQTPGQGLQFLFEYFSETQRNKGNFPGRFSGRQFSNSRSEMNVSTLELGDSALYLCASSSPTGTGDNEQFFGPGTRLTVL.

The J gene is TRBJ1-2, the V gene TRBV19; the match to TRBD1 covers 8 bases. Unmatched junction bases numbered 15, after V lost 3 bases and J lost 6 bases. CDR1 and CDR2 (germline): LNHDA, SQIVND (reference sequence). The CDR3 extends over 17 amino acids. This CDR3 is CASSIGPRLQGANGYTF. As DNA, the CDR3 is TGTGCCAGTAGTATCGGCCCGCGACTTCAGGGGGCCAATGGCTACACCTTC.

The rearrangement uses TRBV6-5 and TRBJ2-2; weak D call: TRBD2 (5 bases). CDR3 size: 14 residues. CDR1 MNHEY and CDR2 SVGAGI come from the germline V gene. V gave up 10 bases and J gave up 2 bases, with 14 bases separating them. CDR3 sequence: CATTREGNTGELFF. The CDR3 bases are TGTGCCACCACTCGAGAGGGAAACACCGGGGAGCTGTTTTTT.

CDR3 residues: CASSIRGQSGELFF. CDR3 nucleotides: TGTGCCAGTAGTATCAGGGGGCAATCCGGGGAGCTGTTTTTT. This rearrangement joins TRBV19 to TRBJ2-2; 8 nucleotides match TRBD1. The junction had 3 bases not matched to a gene; V was cut back by 3 bases and J by 6 bases. The length of the CDR3 is 14 residues. Germline V gene data show CDR1 as LNHDA and CDR2 as SQIVND (reference sequence).

V is TRBV27 and J is TRBJ1-1; perhaps TRBD1 as D (6 bases). The germline V and J ends were trimmed by 3 bases and 4 bases, with 9 bases remaining between them. The CDR3 is 13 residues long. Germline CDR1 reads MNHEY; CDR2 reads SMNVEV (reference sequence). Written as DNA, the CDR3 is TGTGCCAGCAGTTTGGGGGCTGGCACTGAAGCTTTCTTT. The encoded protein is CASSLGAGTEAFF.

The chain is built from TRBV5-1 and TRBJ2-3, with 8 bases that match TRBD2. Trimming at V came to 4 bases and at J to 1 base, leaving 5 bases not matched to a gene. This CDR3 comprises 15 residues. The V gene's germline CDR1 is SGHRS and CDR2 YFSETQ. CDR3 protein: CASSQTGGGTDTQYF. CDR3 DNA: TGCGCCAGCAGCCAAACGGGGGGGGGCACAGATACGCAGTATTTT.

The chain recombines TRBV5-1 with TRBJ2-2, with TRBD1 identical over 7 bases. The CDR3 covers 15 residues. Losses at the gene ends were 3 bases for V and 5 bases for J; bases not matched to a gene: 7. Germline V lookup: CDR1 SGHRS, CDR2 YFSETQ. CDR3 in amino acids: CASSSTQGSTGELFF. DNA of the CDR3: TGCGCCAGCAGCTCTACACAGGGGAGTACCGGGGAGCTGTTTTTT.

The chain joins TRBV18 to TRBJ1-4; D might be TRBD1 (6 bases). Trimming cost V 1 base and J 6 bases, with 12 bases left between them. This CDR3 region has 15 residues. Germline CDR1 KGHSH, CDR2 LQKENI. The CDR3 bases are TGTGCCAGCTCACCACAGGGAGGGGGTGATGAAAAACTGTTTTTT. Protein: CASSPQGGGDEKLFF.

J is TRBJ1-5 and V is TRBV7-2; 7 positions match TRBD1. CDR1 SGHTA and CDR2 FQGNSA come from the germline V gene. Losses at the gene ends were 5 bases for V and 2 bases for J; bases not matched to a gene: 3. This CDR3 region has 14 residues. The CDR3 DNA sequence: TGTGCCAGCAGCGTAGACAGGGGCAATCAGCCCCAGCATTTT. It translates to CASSVDRGNQPQHF.

The chain has TRBV3-1 (or the pseudogene TRBV3-2) and TRBJ1-2; D perhaps matches TRBD1 (5 bases). V lost 8 bases and J lost 8, with 12 bases in between. The CDR3 is 11 amino acids. Germline V gene data show CDR1 as LGHDT and CDR2 as YNNKEL (reference sequence). As DNA, the CDR3 is TGTGCCAGCGGCGGGGGAGGCGGCTACACCTTC. Its protein product is CASGGGGGYTF.

The chain joins TRBV30 to TRBJ1-6; TRBD1 aligns across 11 bases. J lost 10 bases, V lost 5 bases, and 7 bases had no gene match. There are 14 residues in the CDR3. CDR1 is GTSNPN and CDR2 is SVGIG in the germline V gene (reference sequence). The CDR3 nucleotides read TGTGCCTGGGACCCGGGACAGGGGGGGTCACCCCTCCACTTT. It encodes CAWDPGQGGSPLHF.

This chain connects TRBV25-1 to TRBJ2-1; D possibly corresponds to TRBD2 (6 bases). The CDR3 has 11 amino acids. CDR1 is MGHDK and CDR2 is SYGVNS in the germline V gene. Trimming took off 1 base at V and 15 bases at J, with 10 bases between the two ends. CDR3: CASSESGGWFF. The CDR3 nucleotides read TGTGCCAGCAGTGAATCCGGGGGATGGTTCTTC.

This chain links TRBV30 with TRBJ1-1; D is uncertain. Trimming took 0 bases from V and 7 from J, leaving 9 bases between them. Germline CDR1 reads GTSNPN; CDR2 reads SVGIG (reference sequence). This CDR3 comprises 12 residues. The CDR3 DNA reads as TGTGCCTGGAGTGTTTGGGAGAATGAAGCTTTCTTT. This sequence encodes CAWSVWENEAFF.

The chain employs TRBV6-5 and TRBJ1-6; possible D gene TRBD1, 6 bases. Germline V CDR1 and CDR2: MNHEY, SVGAGI. The length of the CDR3 is 15 residues. The ends were cut back, 0 bases at V and 10 bases at J, with 13 bases in the middle. The DNA for the CDR3 is TGTGCCAGCAGTTACTCGATGTCAGGGGAGTCACCCCTCCACTTT. Protein product: CASSYSMSGESPLHF.

This chain uses TRBV4-1 with TRBJ2-1, with 7 bases fitting TRBD1. CDR1 MGHRA and CDR2 YSYEKL come from the germline V gene. With 6 bases clipped from V and 6 bases from J, the junction kept 8 bases outside the gene matches. CDR3 length: 14 residues. CDR3 region: CASRGPGGANEQFF. CDR3 coding DNA: TGCGCCAGCAGGGGTCCAGGGGGAGCCAATGAGCAGTTCTTC.

The J gene is TRBJ1-1, the V gene TRBV6-2 or TRBV6-3, with 9 bases fitting TRBD1. The germline CDR1 and CDR2 sequences are MNHEY and SVGEGT. The CDR3 loop spans 16 amino acids. J lost 5 bases, V lost 3 bases, and 10 bases had no gene match. The CDR3 DNA is TGTGCCAGCAGTTATCTAACAGGGGGCGCAGGGACTGAAGCTTTCTTT. This translates into CASSYLTGGAGTEAFF.

The chain recombines TRBV10-2 with TRBJ1-2, with D uncertain. The CDR3 runs to 12 residues. V gave up 5 bases and J gave up 0 bases, with 4 bases separating them. CDR1 is WSHSY, CDR2 SAAADI, per germline. CDR3 protein: CASSPTNYGYTF. In nucleotides, the CDR3 is TGCGCCAGCAGTCCCACTAACTATGGCTACACCTTC.

The V and J genes are TRBV6-5 and TRBJ2-3, with 8 nucleotides matching TRBD2. The V gene's germline CDR1 is MNHEY and CDR2 SVGAGI. The CDR3 sequence is 16 residues long. The J segment lost 1 base and the V segment lost 0 bases, leaving 3 bases of the junction unmatched. CDR3 nucleotides: TGTGCCAGCAGTTACTCGGGAGCGGGGGGCACAGATACGCAGTATTTT. Translating gives CASSYSGAGGTDTQYF.

This clone appeared a few times. The identical CDR3 is also encoded by other nucleotide sequences in the sample. The DNA of the CDR3 is TGTGCCAGCAGCCTGGGACAGGACAGCAATCAGCCCCAGCATTTT. This sequence encodes CASSLGQDSNQPQHF. The rearrangement joins TRBV3-1 (or the pseudogene TRBV3-2) to TRBJ1-5; 8 nucleotides line up with TRBD1. The CDR3 runs 15 residues. CDR1 LGHDT and CDR2 YNNKEL come from the germline V gene (reference sequence). V was pared by 4 bases and J by 1 base, with 3 bases of the junction left unmatched.

V and J are TRBV3-1 (or the pseudogene TRBV3-2) and TRBJ2-7; 8 nucleotides line up with TRBD1. This CDR3 spans 14 amino acids. The V gene's germline CDR1 is LGHDT and CDR2 YNNKEL (reference sequence). The V gene end was trimmed by 4 bases and the J gene end by 5 bases; junction bases not matched to a gene: 7. CDR3 bases: TGTGCCAGCAGCCCAGGGGGCAGTTCGGACGAGCAGTACTTC. Translating it yields CASSPGGSSDEQYF.

This clone has a count of ten or more. The genes are TRBV5-1 and TRBJ2-7; perhaps TRBD2 as D (6 bases). The CDR3 is 12 amino acids. Germline V gene data show CDR1 as SGHRS and CDR2 as YFSETQ. V gave up 4 bases and J gave up 6 bases, with 11 bases separating them. CDR3 in DNA: TGCGCCAGCAGCCTCCCCGGGGGCGAGCAGTACTTC. It yields the protein CASSLPGGEQYF.

V is TRBV11-2 and J is TRBJ1-2; D might be TRBD1 (5 bases). Trimming took 1 base from V and 3 from J, leaving 12 bases between them. Germline CDR1 and CDR2: SGHAT and FQNNGV. The CDR3 is made up of 15 amino acids. The CDR3 sequence is CASSLVGGMYYGYTF. The CDR3 DNA reads TGTGCCAGCAGCTTAGTTGGGGGGATGTACTATGGCTACACCTTC.

This clone was counted a single time. The rearrangement uses TRBV5-5 and TRBJ1-2; 12 bases fit TRBD1. The J segment lost 8 bases and the V segment lost 0 bases, leaving 2 bases of the junction unmatched. Germline-derived CDR1 and CDR2 are SGHKS and YYEKEE (reference sequence). This CDR3 comprises 14 residues. The CDR3 coding sequence is TGTGCCAGCAGCTTGGCCGGGACAGGGGGCGGCTACACCTTC. It is translated as CASSLAGTGGGYTF.

The count of this clone is one. This chain uses TRBV5-5 with TRBJ2-2; no clear D. Deletions cut 1 base from V and 4 bases from J, with 5 bases between. The CDR3 totals 13 residues. From germline, CDR1 is SGHKS and CDR2 YYEKEE (reference sequence). This CDR3 is CASSLYLTGELFF. The CDR3 DNA follows: TGTGCCAGCAGCTTGTATCTCACCGGGGAGCTGTTTTTT.

The sample holds a few counts of this clone. The CDR3 nucleotides are TGCGCCAGCAGCTTGGAATATTCCGGGACAGCGTTTTCCTACGAGCAGTACTTC. Residues: CASSLEYSGTAFSYEQYF. The genes are TRBV5-1 and TRBJ2-7; the match to TRBD1 covers 7 bases. CDR3 length: 18 amino acids. The V and J ends lost 0 bases and 1 base, in that order; junction bases with no gene match: 13. Germline V gives CDR1 SGHRS, CDR2 YFSETQ.

For the CDR3, the DNA is TGCGCCAGCAGCTTGATGGGGGGCTCTGGAAACACCATATATTTT. Translated: CASSLMGGSGNTIYF. The gene calls are TRBV5-1 and TRBJ1-3; weak D call: TRBD1 (5 bases). Per the germline V gene, CDR1 is SGHRS and CDR2 is YFSETQ. Trimming left V 1 base short and J 0 bases short, with 8 bases between. The CDR3 consists of 15 residues.

J is TRBJ1-2 and V is TRBV9; D gene ambiguous. The CDR3 consists of 14 residues. CDR1 is SGDLS, CDR2 YYNGEE, per germline. V lost 4 bases to trimming and J lost 8 bases, with 18 bases between them. CDR3 sequence reads: CASSPRGIGEGYTF. Here the CDR3 DNA reads TGTGCCAGCAGCCCCCGAGGCATTGGAGAAGGCTACACCTTC.

This sequence joins TRBV15 and TRBJ2-1; TRBD1 matches at 7 bases. Germline assignment: CDR1 LNHNV and CDR2 YYDKDF (reference sequence). The junction had 10 bases not matched to a gene; V was cut back by 0 bases and J by 8 bases. The CDR3 extends over 16 amino acids. CDR3 nucleotide sequence: TGTGCCACCAGCAGAGAGGACGCCGACAGGGATCATGAGCAGTTCTTC. Translating gives CATSREDADRDHEQFF.

V usage is TRBV27 and J usage is TRBJ1-1, with 7 bases fitting TRBD1. The CDR3 covers 15 residues. Trimming removed 4 bases from V and 3 bases from J; junction bases left unmatched: 8. In germline, CDR1 is MNHEY, CDR2 SMNVEV (reference sequence). The CDR3 spells CASSSTRQGHTEAFF. The CDR3 coding sequence is TGTGCCAGCAGTTCAACCCGACAGGGCCACACTGAAGCTTTCTTT.

This clone has just a few counts. The V and J genes are TRBV9 and TRBJ1-3, with 8 nucleotides matching TRBD1. The V gene's germline CDR1 is SGDLS and CDR2 YYNGEE. The CDR3 runs 16 residues. V was pared by 0 bases and J by 0 bases, with 2 bases of the junction left unmatched. The DNA of the CDR3 is TGTGCCAGCAGCGTAGGGGACAGGACCTCTGGAAACACCATATATTTT. This codes for CASSVGDRTSGNTIYF.

This clone was seen just once. The rearrangement links TRBV4-2 to TRBJ1-3, with 7 bases matching TRBD1. Looked up from germline, CDR1 is LGHNA and CDR2 is YNFKEQ. The CDR3 consists of 16 residues. V shed 4 bases and J 3 bases; nucleotides not matched to a gene: 9. The CDR3 here is CASSPEQGRGGNTIYF. DNA for the CDR3: TGTGCCAGCAGCCCCGAACAGGGGAGAGGTGGAAACACCATATATTTT.